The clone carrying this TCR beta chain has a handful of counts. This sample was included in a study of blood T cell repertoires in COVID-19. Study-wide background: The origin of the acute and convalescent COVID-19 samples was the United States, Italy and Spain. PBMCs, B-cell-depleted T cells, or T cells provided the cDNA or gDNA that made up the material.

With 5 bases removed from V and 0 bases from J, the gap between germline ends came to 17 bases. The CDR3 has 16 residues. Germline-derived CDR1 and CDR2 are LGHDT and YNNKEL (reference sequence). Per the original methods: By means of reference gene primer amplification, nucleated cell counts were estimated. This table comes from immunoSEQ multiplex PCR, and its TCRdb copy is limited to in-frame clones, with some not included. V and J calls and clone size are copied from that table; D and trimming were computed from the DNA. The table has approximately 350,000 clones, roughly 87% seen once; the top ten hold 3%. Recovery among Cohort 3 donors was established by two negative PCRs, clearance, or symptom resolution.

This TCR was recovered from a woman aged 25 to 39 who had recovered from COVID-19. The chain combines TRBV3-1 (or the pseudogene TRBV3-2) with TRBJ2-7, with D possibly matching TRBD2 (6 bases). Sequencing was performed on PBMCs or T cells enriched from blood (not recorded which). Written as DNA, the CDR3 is TGTGCCAGCAGCTATTATAGCGGTCAGAGCTCCTACGAGCAGTACTTC. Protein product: CASSYYSGQSSYEQYF.